A single sample is the source of the 8 T cell receptor beta chains below, sequenced in a study of blood T cells in healthy people across ages. Using a J-beta primer mix together with a sample-barcoded 5' primer, a second PCR was run for roughly 6 to 12 cycles. TCRdb reprocessed the 5' RACE reads with MiXCR, giving one entry per CDR3 protein. The sample yields around 690,000 distinct CDR3 sequences, under 65% seen once. The sample taken for sequencing was blood. The receptors stem from a man aged 60-69 years in good health.

Points on this clonotype: At one end the junction does not follow the germline gene, possibly because of a read error. The CDR3 loop reads CASSQAGPKEADTQYF. As DNA, the CDR3 is TGTGCCAGTAGCCAAGCGGGGCCCAAAGAGGCAGATACGCAGTATTTT. V usage is TRBV3-1 and J usage is TRBJ2-3; TRBD2 matches at 7 bases. The CDR3 has 16 residues. Germline CDR1 is LGHDT and CDR2 is YNNKEL (reference sequence).

The J gene is TRBJ2-4, the V gene TRBV20-1; maybe TRBD2 (6 bases). Trimming stripped 6 bases from V and 15 bases from J, with 18 bases between. Germline assignment: CDR1 DFQATT and CDR2 SNEGSKA (reference sequence). The CDR3 consists of 11 residues. CDR3 protein: CSAPRGFLRYF. DNA for the CDR3: TGCAGTGCCCCTCGGGGGTTCTTGCGGTACTTC.

This clonotype has just a few counts. CDR3 DNA sequence: TGTGCCACCCGGGATAGCGGGGTGTCAGATACGCAGTATTTT. Protein: CATRDSGVSDTQYF. The V call is TRBV12-3 or TRBV12-4, the J call TRBJ2-3; 8 nucleotides match TRBD2. This CDR3 is built from 14 residues. J gave up 4 bases and V 10 bases, and 10 bases lay outside the gene matches.

This sequence joins TRBV10-3 and TRBJ2-7; 7 bases are shared with TRBD2. The V gene's germline CDR1 is ENHRY and CDR2 SYGVKD. Trimming took 2 bases from V and 4 from J; bases not matched to a gene: 8. The length of the CDR3 is 15 residues. The CDR3 sequence is CAISEGTGGSYEQYF. CDR3 DNA sequence: TGTGCCATCAGTGAGGGGACGGGGGGATCATACGAGCAGTACTTC.

The chain is built from TRBV20-1 and TRBJ2-5; 12 nucleotides align to TRBD1. Germline trimming cut 5 bases from V and 5 bases from J; bases unmatched to any gene: 9. Germline CDR1 DFQATT, CDR2 SNEGSKA (reference sequence). This CDR3 region has 15 residues. The CDR3 DNA sequence: TGCAGTGCTGAATCCGGGACAGGGGGCGGGGAGACCCAGTACTTC. This translates into CSAESGTGGGETQYF.

The chain carries TRBV21-1 and TRBJ2-1; TRBD1 is taken as the D call from the table, unchecked against the DNA. TRBV21-1 represents a pseudogene. The CDR3 runs to 13 residues. The CDR3 DNA reads TGTGCCAGCAGGGCTGGCAGGGGCACTGAGCAGTTCTTC. This translates into CASRAGRGTEQFF.

The chain links TRBV27 to TRBJ1-6; TRBD1 is a possible D gene (5 bases). V was cut by 5 bases and J by 6 bases, with 20 bases left in between. Germline V CDR1 and CDR2: MNHEY, SMNVEV (reference sequence). The CDR3 covers 17 residues. DNA of the CDR3: TGTGCCAGCAGTCCCGATAAAGACCGGGGCCTTAATTCACCCCTCCACTTT. Residues: CASSPDKDRGLNSPLHF.

The chain recombines TRBV27 with TRBJ1-2; 7 bases are a match to TRBD1. With 5 bases clipped from V and 4 bases from J, the junction kept 4 bases outside the gene matches. CDR3 length: 13 residues. Germline V gene data show CDR1 as MNHEY and CDR2 as SMNVEV (reference sequence). The CDR3 reads CASSADRVYGYTF. The DNA for the CDR3 is TGTGCCAGCAGTGCCGACAGGGTCTATGGCTACACCTTC.